Each of the 24 T cell receptor beta chains below was sequenced from the same sample in a study of T cell clones after liver transplantation. Here immunoSEQ multiplex PCR was the method, and the copy in TCRdb shows in-frame clones only, minus some. The data hold nearly 55,000 clones, with approximately 84% observed a single time. Sequencing used CD4+ T cells from blood, obtained before liver transplant. All receptors derive from a human donor who received a liver transplant.

The rearrangement links TRBV7-6 to TRBJ2-7; 11 bases agree with TRBD2. Germline lookup yields CDR1 SGHVS and CDR2 FNYEAQ. The CDR3 is 16 amino acids. V lost 4 bases, J lost 4 bases, and 9 bases stayed unmatched. The CDR3 DNA reads TGTGCCAGCAGCTCCTCTAGCGGGGGGTTCGGATACGAGCAGTACTTC. It codes for CASSSSSGGFGYEQYF.

As DNA, the CDR3 is TGTGCCAGCAGCTTAAGGACAGGGCGGAACACTGAAGCTTTCTTT. It encodes CASSLRTGRNTEAFF. The chain joins TRBV11-2 to TRBJ1-1; 8 bases agree with TRBD1. Germline-derived CDR1 and CDR2 are SGHAT and FQNNGV. The CDR3 has 15 residues. With 2 bases clipped from V and 1 base from J, the junction kept 3 bases outside the gene matches.

V usage is TRBV7-2 and J usage is TRBJ2-5; D call uncertain. Germline V gene lookup returns CDR1 SGHTA and CDR2 FQGNSA. V lost 4 bases and J 5 bases, leaving 17 bases between the germline ends. The CDR3 loop spans 15 amino acids. CDR3 in DNA: TGTGCCAGCAGCTCCCGCCCCCGAGGATTCGAGACCCAGTACTTC. It is translated as CASSSRPRGFETQYF. The full variable domain, its missing parts supplied by reference TRBV7-2 and TRBJ2-5, is GAGVSQSPSNKVTEKGKDVELRCDPISGHTALYWYRQSLGQGLEFLIYFQGNSAPDKSGLPSDRFSAERTGGSVSTLTIQRTQQEDSAVYLCASSSRPRGFETQYFGPGTRLLVL.

The V call is TRBV9, the J call TRBJ1-3; 9 nucleotides match TRBD1. The V and J ends lost 3 bases and 11 bases, in that order; junction bases with no gene match: 12. CDR3 length: 15 amino acids. From germline, CDR1 is SGDLS and CDR2 YYNGEE. The CDR3 reads CASSENTGGRGAIYF. In DNA form, the CDR3 reads TGTGCCAGCAGCGAAAACACAGGGGGCCGAGGTGCCATATATTTT.

The rearrangement uses TRBV7-6 and TRBJ2-5, with D perhaps TRBD2 (5 bases). Germline assignment: CDR1 SGHVS and CDR2 FNYEAQ. The V end was cut by 2 bases, the J end by 4 bases, with 11 bases between. This CDR3 spans 14 amino acids. CDR3 protein: CASSLFGMTETQYF. CDR3 sequence (DNA): TGTGCCAGCAGCTTATTCGGGATGACAGAGACCCAGTACTTC. Full variable domain (remainder filled in from reference TRBV7-6 and TRBJ2-5): GAGVSQSPRYKVTKRGQDVALRCDPISGHVSLYWYRQALGQGPEFLTYFNYEAQQDKSGLPNDRFSAERPEGSISTLTIQRTEQRDSAMYRCASSLFGMTETQYFGPGTRLLVL.

The chain recombines TRBV6-5 with TRBJ1-2; D gene unclear. The germline gives CDR1 MNHEY, CDR2 SVGAGI. This CDR3 is 11 amino acids long. V was trimmed by 2 bases and J by 7 bases, leaving 5 bases between them. CDR3 sequence (DNA): TGTGCCAGCAGTTACCTGGTTGGCTACACCTTC. Translation gives CASSYLVGYTF.

V gene TRBV28 combines with J gene TRBJ2-1; 7 nucleotides line up with TRBD2. Germline CDR1 and CDR2: MDHEN and SYDVKM. V was clipped by 7 bases and J by 4 bases; unmatched bases: 10. This CDR3 has 15 residues. In DNA form, the CDR3 reads TGTGCCAGCACTCCCCTAGCGGTGGGATACAATGAGCAGTTCTTC. The encoded protein is CASTPLAVGYNEQFF.

The V call is TRBV25-1, the J call TRBJ2-4; no firm D call. The CDR3 runs 14 residues. With 0 bases removed from V and 6 bases from J, the gap between germline ends came to 9 bases. Per the germline V gene, CDR1 is MGHDK and CDR2 is SYGVNS. DNA of the CDR3: TGTGCCAGCAGTGAATACAGCGCCGGAAACATTCAGTACTTC. It encodes CASSEYSAGNIQYF.

The rearrangement links TRBV5-4 to TRBJ2-1, with 11 bases identical to TRBD1. Germline V CDR1 and CDR2: SGHNT, YYREEE (reference sequence). CDR3 length equals 17 residues. V was clipped by 4 bases and J by 7 bases; unmatched bases: 13. This chain's CDR3 is CASSPGTGGGLGNEQFF. In DNA form, the CDR3 reads TGTGCCAGCAGCCCCGGGACAGGGGGGGGCCTTGGAAATGAGCAGTTCTTC.

The chain is built from TRBV5-1 and TRBJ1-2, with a tentative D call TRBD1 (6 bases). The V end lost 4 bases, the J end lost 4 bases, and 14 bases lay between the germline ends. The CDR3 runs to 14 residues. The germline V gene has CDR1 SGHRS and CDR2 YFSETQ. CDR3 protein: CASSTSGDGYGYTF. CDR3 coding DNA: TGCGCCAGCAGCACCTCAGGGGACGGCTATGGCTACACCTTC. The full variable domain, its missing parts supplied by reference TRBV5-1 and TRBJ1-2, is KAGVTQTPRYLIKTRGQQVTLSCSPISGHRSVSWYQQTPGQGLQFLFEYFSETQRNKGNFPGRFSGRQFSNSRSEMNVSTLELGDSALYLCASSTSGDGYGYTFGSGTRLTVV.

The CDR3 DNA reads TGTGCCAGCAGGGTGACTAGCGGGAGAAGTTCAGATACGCAGTATTTT. Translating it yields CASRVTSGRSSDTQYF. The chain combines TRBV2 with TRBJ2-3; 12 nucleotides match TRBD2. Germline trimming cut 6 bases from V and 4 bases from J; bases unmatched to any gene: 8. Per germline, CDR1 SNHLY and CDR2 FYNNEI. This CDR3 comprises 16 residues. The full variable domain, in which reference TRBV2 and TRBJ2-3 provide the parts outside the CDR3, is EPEVTQTPSHQVTQMGQEVILRCVPISNHLYFYWYRQILGQKVEFLVSFYNNEISEKSEIFDDQFSVERPDGSNFTLKIRSTKLEDSAMYFCASRVTSGRSSDTQYFGPGTRLTVL.

This clone showed up just a few times. CDR3 DNA sequence: TGTGCCTGGAGCGATGGGACTAGCATTCAAGAGACCCAGTACTTC. Its protein is CAWSDGTSIQETQYF. The V gene is TRBV30, the J gene TRBJ2-5; 9 bases line up with TRBD2. The CDR3 runs to 15 residues. The germline V gene has CDR1 GTSNPN and CDR2 SVGIG (reference sequence). V was clipped by 3 bases and J by 2 bases; unmatched bases: 7.

This clone was detected a few times. The genes are TRBV2 and TRBJ1-5; TRBD1 matches 8 bases. Germline V lookup: CDR1 SNHLY, CDR2 FYNNEI. The CDR3 length is 12 residues. Trimming cost V 10 bases and J 7 bases; bases outside gene matches: 6. CDR3: CATSGGQQPQHF. The CDR3 DNA reads as TGTGCCACCTCAGGGGGCCAACAGCCCCAGCATTTT.

This clone appeared once. DNA of the CDR3: TGTGCCAGCAGCCAGAATCAGCCCCAGCATTTT. As protein: CASSQNQPQHF. This chain uses TRBV28 with TRBJ1-5, with D unclear. Per germline, CDR1 MDHEN and CDR2 SYDVKM. Trimming removed 6 bases at V and 4 bases at J, with 4 bases between. The CDR3 has 11 residues.

The genes are TRBV29-1 and TRBJ2-3; D could derive from TRBD1 or TRBD2 (5 bases each). The ends were cut back, 8 bases at V and 4 bases at J, with 16 bases in the middle. The CDR3 spans 13 residues. CDR1 is SQVTM and CDR2 is ANQGSEA in the germline V gene. CDR3 region: CSSEGLGSDTQYF. The CDR3 DNA follows: TGCAGCTCTGAGGGGCTGGGGTCAGATACGCAGTATTTT.

The V gene is TRBV4-1, the J gene TRBJ1-5; D is perhaps TRBD1 (6 bases). The CDR3 has 14 residues. The V and J ends lost 5 bases and 10 bases respectively, with 18 bases between them. Germline CDR1 MGHRA, CDR2 YSYEKL. For the CDR3, the DNA is TGCGCCAGCAGCGCGTCGACAGGCGATATCCCCCAGCATTTT. It specifies CASSASTGDIPQHF.

This chain joins TRBV7-2 and TRBJ2-3, with 7 bases identical to TRBD1. Per germline, CDR1 SGHTA and CDR2 FQGNSA. The CDR3 has 15 amino acids. V lost 5 bases to trimming and J lost 3 bases; unmatched junction nucleotides: 8. The CDR3: CASSLWTGGTDTQYF. The CDR3 DNA reads as TGTGCCAGCAGCCTCTGGACAGGCGGAACAGATACGCAGTATTTT.

The chain recombines TRBV6-5 with TRBJ2-1; maybe TRBD2 (5 bases). In germline, CDR1 is MNHEY, CDR2 SVGAGI. V lost 2 bases, J lost 6 bases, and 8 bases lay in between. This CDR3 is built from 13 residues. CDR3 nucleotides: TGTGCCAGCAGTTACGTAACTAGCAATGAGCAGTTCTTC. Its protein is CASSYVTSNEQFF.

The CDR3 loop is CASSDTGAKNIQYF. DNA of the CDR3: TGTGCCAGCAGTGATACCGGAGCCAAAAACATTCAGTACTTC. The rearrangement uses TRBV25-1 and TRBJ2-4, with unresolved D. V shed 3 bases and J shed 0 bases, with 6 bases lying between them. The CDR3 consists of 14 residues. Germline V CDR1 and CDR2: MGHDK, SYGVNS.

J is TRBJ2-5 and V is TRBV7-2; D uncertain. V shed 2 bases and J shed 2 bases, with 6 bases lying between them. The CDR3 runs 13 residues. Germline assignment: CDR1 SGHTA and CDR2 FQGNSA. The CDR3 bases are TGTGCCAGCAGCTTACATGTACAAGAGACCCAGTACTTC. Protein sequence: CASSLHVQETQYF. Together with reference TRBV7-2 and TRBJ2-5, the CDR3 gives the full variable domain: GAGVSQSPSNKVTEKGKDVELRCDPISGHTALYWYRQSLGQGLEFLIYFQGNSAPDKSGLPSDRFSAERTGGSVSTLTIQRTQQEDSAVYLCASSLHVQETQYFGPGTRLLVL.

The chain combines TRBV27 with TRBJ2-7; a weak D match, TRBD2 (7 bases). Germline CDR1 MNHEY, CDR2 SMNVEV (reference sequence). Trimming took off 1 base at V and 2 bases at J, with 9 bases between the two ends. This CDR3 has 14 residues. The CDR3 region has the DNA TGTGCCAGCAGTTTATACGGGGGGCCCTACGAGCAGTACTTC. It encodes CASSLYGGPYEQYF.

This chain links TRBV7-2 with TRBJ2-3; no reliable D call. Germline-derived CDR1 and CDR2 are SGHTA and FQGNSA. Trimming took off 4 bases at V and 2 bases at J, with 10 bases between the two ends. The length of the CDR3 is 14 residues. The CDR3 region is CASSSTFPTDTQYF. The CDR3, as DNA: TGTGCCAGCAGCTCTACCTTCCCCACAGATACGCAGTATTTT.

This chain uses TRBV6-1 with TRBJ2-5; 7 nucleotides match TRBD2. V lost 8 bases and J lost 4; bases outside the gene matches: 10. The CDR3 is 14 residues long. Germline CDR1 is MNHNS and CDR2 is SASEGT. The CDR3 protein is CASAEGGRRETQYF. CDR3 DNA sequence: TGTGCCAGCGCCGAGGGAGGGAGGCGAGAGACCCAGTACTTC.

The V gene is TRBV5-4, the J gene TRBJ2-7, with D perhaps TRBD1 (5 bases). The CDR3 consists of 15 residues. Germline V CDR1 and CDR2: SGHNT, YYREEE (reference sequence). Trimming cost V 0 bases and J 3 bases, with 13 bases left between them. CDR3 residues: CASSLEQAPYYEQYF. CDR3 coding DNA: TGTGCCAGCAGCTTGGAACAGGCGCCCTACTACGAGCAGTACTTC.